The clone carrying this T cell receptor (beta chain) has just a few counts. Antigen specificity is unknown. Germline V gene lookup returns CDR1 SGHDT and CDR2 YYEEEE. Losses at the gene ends were 4 bases for V and 10 bases for J; bases not matched to a gene: 13. CDR3 length equals 14 residues. These data belong to a study of CD8 T cells in ankylosing spondylitis. Findings of the study overall: Clones that were linked to disease were CD8+ and were relatively rare in peripheral blood. Within ankylosing spondylitis blood, a TCR beta motif made up of eight highly homologous variants appeared to be characteristic. Earlier studies detected some motif variants in reactive arthritis synovial fluid and blood.

Quantitative 5'-RACE with molecular barcodes generated TCR beta libraries. Using its own MiXCR run on the 5' RACE reads, TCRdb lists one record per CDR3 protein. The data show 75,000 to 95,000 distinct CDR3 sequences, with roughly 8.8% seen just once and more than 30% held by the top ten. V usage is TRBV5-6 and J usage is TRBJ1-1; 7 positions agree with TRBD1. This TCR came from a male donor with ankylosing spondylitis. Input material: blood, either unsorted or a sorted T cell fraction (not recorded which). DNA of the CDR3: TGTGCCAGCAGCGGAAGTAACAGGGGAGAAGGAGCTTTCTTT. Translating gives CASSGSNRGEGAFF. Based on the CDR3 plus reference TRBV5-6 and TRBJ1-1, the full variable domain is DAGVTQSPTHLIKTRGQQVTLRCSPKSGHDTVSWYQQALGQGPQFIFQYYEEEERQRGNFPDRFSGHQFPNYSSELNVNALLLGDSALYLCASSGSNRGEGAFFGQGTRLTVV.